The next 16 T cell receptor beta chains were all read from a single sample in a study of low-dose radiotherapy and immunotherapy resistance in tumors. Sample time point: before trial treatment. cDNA synthesis used a TRAV/TRBV-specific primer set for both chains. TCR amplification involved around 22 PCR cycles with a constant-region primer and V-primer adapter. TCRdb processed the reads anew with MiXCR; each CDR3 protein has one entry. The sample includes 60,000 to 90,000 distinct CDR3 sequences, around 31% seen only once; the top ten take roughly 10%. The input for sequencing was PBMCs, taken before treatment. Every receptor here comes from a female donor with ovarian cancer.

This clonotype was seen repeatedly, ten times or more. V usage is TRBV29-1 and J usage is TRBJ2-1; 12 positions match TRBD2. With 7 bases clipped from V and 6 bases from J, the junction kept 7 bases outside the gene matches. The germline gives CDR1 SQVTM, CDR2 ANQGSEA. The CDR3 extends over 14 amino acids. Here the CDR3 DNA reads TGCAGCGCCAAGACTAGCGGGGGAGTCAATGAGCAGTTCTTC. Protein product: CSAKTSGGVNEQFF.

This clonotype was recorded only once. This likely stems from a read error, as it lies one base from a far larger clone. The chain carries TRBV9 and TRBJ2-1; 8 bases align to TRBD1. The V segment lost 0 bases and the J segment 10 bases; nucleotides outside the gene matches: 9. The CDR3 is 15 residues long. Germline V lookup: CDR1 SGDLS, CDR2 YYNGEE. The CDR3 DNA reads TGTGCCAGCAGCGTAGAAGCCGGACAGGGCCACGAGCAGTTCTTC. Translated, it gives CASSVEAGQGHEQFF. The full variable domain, rest sourced from reference TRBV9 and TRBJ2-1, is DSGVTQTPKHLITATGQRVTLRCSPRSGDLSVYWYQQSLDQGLQFLIQYYNGEERAKGNILERFSAQQFPDLHSELNLSSLELGDSALYFCASSVEAGQGHEQFFGPGTRLTVL.

This clonotype was seen repeatedly, ten times or more. This rearrangement joins TRBV29-1 to TRBJ1-2, with D hard to call. V shed 0 bases and J shed 7 bases, with 15 bases lying between them. The CDR3 runs 14 residues. The germline V gene has CDR1 SQVTM and CDR2 ANQGSEA. CDR3 loop: CSVEDPERLFGYTF. The CDR3 DNA sequence: TGCAGCGTTGAAGACCCGGAGAGGTTATTTGGCTACACCTTC.

This clonotype was detected only once. The chain has TRBV20-1 and TRBJ1-5, with D possibly matching TRBD1 (5 bases). Germline-derived CDR1 and CDR2 are DFQATT and SNEGSKA (reference sequence). CDR3 length: 13 residues. Trimming removed 5 bases at V and 0 bases at J, with 8 bases between. This chain's CDR3 is CSAEGYSNQPQHF. The DNA for the CDR3 is TGCAGTGCTGAGGGGTATAGCAATCAGCCCCAGCATTTT.

About this clonotype: A far larger clone is off by one base, so a read error is likely. The chain is built from TRBV28 and TRBJ2-1; possibly TRBD1 for D (5 bases). Trimming shortened V by 2 bases and J by 10 bases, and 18 bases separated the two germline ends. The CDR3 is made up of 15 amino acids. Germline V gene data show CDR1 as MDHEN and CDR2 as SYDVKM. In DNA form, the CDR3 reads TGTGCCAGCAGTTTAGGTCCGGCAGGGAACTACGAGCAGTTCTTC. Residues: CASSLGPAGNYEQFF.

This clonotype was seen repeatedly, ten times or more. V usage is TRBV7-9 and J usage is TRBJ2-7, with D perhaps given as TRBD1 or TRBD2 (5 bases each). CDR3 length: 13 residues. From germline, CDR1 is SEHNR and CDR2 FQNEAQ (reference sequence). Deletions cut 3 bases from V and 5 bases from J, with 11 bases between. In nucleotides, the CDR3 is TGTGCCAGCAGCTTTCTGCAGGGAGACGAGCAGTACTTC. The encoded protein is CASSFLQGDEQYF.

This clonotype showed up many times. J is TRBJ1-5 and V is TRBV28, with a possible D match to TRBD1 (5 bases). Per germline, CDR1 MDHEN and CDR2 SYDVKM. CDR3 length: 15 amino acids. V was trimmed by 2 bases and J by 4 bases, leaving 12 bases between them. CDR3 bases: TGTGCCAGCAGTTTAGGCAGGGTTCTTAATCAGCCCCAGCATTTT. Translating it yields CASSLGRVLNQPQHF.

Many counts were recorded for this clonotype. This chain uses TRBV7-9 with TRBJ2-7, with 9 bases matching TRBD2. Trimming removed 0 bases from V and 0 bases from J; junction bases left unmatched: 6. CDR3 size: 17 residues. Germline V gene data show CDR1 as SEHNR and CDR2 as FQNEAQ (reference sequence). DNA of the CDR3: TGTGCCAGCAGCTTAGCGTTAAGCGGGGGGAGCTCCTACGAGCAGTACTTC. Translation: CASSLALSGGSSYEQYF.

At least ten counts were recorded for this clonotype. The chain is built from TRBV3-1 and TRBJ2-1; no clear D. The CDR3 contains 12 residues. Germline CDR1 LGHDT, CDR2 YNNKEL (reference sequence). V was clipped by 1 base and J by 7 bases, with 5 bases between them. This chain's CDR3 is CASSQGWNEQFF. The DNA of the CDR3 is TGTGCCAGCAGCCAAGGATGGAATGAGCAGTTCTTC.

V gene TRBV2 combines with J gene TRBJ1-2; 9 nucleotides line up with TRBD1. V was pared by 0 bases and J by 7 bases, with 3 bases of the junction left unmatched. Germline V lookup: CDR1 SNHLY, CDR2 FYNNEI. The CDR3 sequence is 14 residues long. This CDR3 reads CASSEARTGVGYTF. The CDR3, as DNA: TGTGCCAGCAGTGAAGCGAGGACAGGGGTTGGCTACACCTTC.

The genes are TRBV19 and TRBJ2-1, with 9 bases lining up with TRBD1. The CDR3 sequence is 16 residues long. The germline V gene has CDR1 LNHDA and CDR2 SQIVND (reference sequence). Trimming took 6 bases from V and 0 from J; bases not matched to a gene: 6. CDR3 coding DNA: TGTGCCAGTAGACTTGACAGGGGGAACTCCTACAATGAGCAGTTCTTC. This translates into CASRLDRGNSYNEQFF.

Many counts were recorded for this clonotype. The rearrangement uses TRBV7-3 and TRBJ2-3, with 10 bases aligning to TRBD2. Germline assignment: CDR1 SGHTA and CDR2 FQGTGA. Trimming at V came to 3 bases and at J to 5 bases, leaving 5 bases not matched to a gene. The CDR3 is 15 residues long. This chain's CDR3 is CASSFSGGFEDTQYF. CDR3 DNA: TGTGCCAGCAGCTTTAGCGGGGGGTTCGAAGATACGCAGTATTTT.

A remark on this clonotype: With a far larger clone one base away, a read error is the likely cause. The chain employs TRBV28 and TRBJ1-2; TRBD1 matches 7 bases. This CDR3 has 12 residues. Trimming at V came to 7 bases and at J to 6 bases, leaving 5 bases not matched to a gene. Germline loops: CDR1 MDHEN, CDR2 SYDVKM. The CDR3, as DNA: TGTGCCAGCACCCCCACAGGGGATGGCTACACCTTC. Translation: CASTPTGDGYTF.

Concerning this clonotype: A far larger clone lies a single base away; this is likely a read error. The chain joins TRBV6-2 or TRBV6-3 to TRBJ2-7; D is ambiguous. The CDR3 has 12 residues. From germline, CDR1 is MNHEY and CDR2 SVGEGT. V was clipped by 5 bases and J by 2 bases, with 7 bases between them. The CDR3, as DNA: TGTGCCAGCAGTGAAAGTGCCTACGAGCAGTACTTC. Translation: CASSESAYEQYF.

The V call is TRBV29-1, the J call TRBJ1-3; D may be TRBD1 (5 bases). There are 14 residues in the CDR3. CDR1 and CDR2 from the germline V gene are SQVTM and ANQGSEA. V lost 6 bases and J lost 0, with 12 bases in between. The CDR3, as DNA: TGCAGCGTGGACCTCGGGGGCTCTGGAAACACCATATATTTT. This gives the protein CSVDLGGSGNTIYF.

This clonotype appeared many times. This chain uses TRBV19 with TRBJ2-2; D gene unclear. V lost 4 bases, J lost 4 bases, and 10 bases lay in between. Germline CDR1 is LNHDA and CDR2 is SQIVND (reference sequence). This CDR3 has 14 amino acids. Here the CDR3 reads CASSKLEITGELFF. The CDR3 region has the DNA TGTGCCAGTAGTAAGTTGGAAATCACCGGGGAGCTGTTTTTT.